Shown below are 21 T cell receptor beta chains from a single sample sequenced in a study of blood T cell repertoires in COVID-19. TCRdb keeps only in-frame clones here, not all; method: immunoSEQ multiplex PCR. Of some 100,000 clones detected, roughly 83% appear once; the ten largest clones hold 15% to 20%. Sequenced: peripheral blood. Every receptor here comes from an older woman with acute or convalescent COVID-19.

The V and J genes are TRBV30 and TRBJ1-4, with D possibly TRBD1 on 5 matching bases. This CDR3 spans 16 amino acids. Trimming shortened V by 1 base and J by 0 bases, and 12 bases separated the two germline ends. Per germline, CDR1 GTSNPN and CDR2 SVGIG (reference sequence). In DNA form, the CDR3 reads TGTGCCTGGAGTGCCCCTGTAGGGGCAACTAATGAAAAACTGTTTTTT. This gives the protein CAWSAPVGATNEKLFF.

V is TRBV28 and J is TRBJ1-2, with 7 bases identical to TRBD1. The CDR3 is 12 amino acids. The junction had 4 bases not matched to a gene; V was cut back by 4 bases and J by 8 bases. From germline, CDR1 is MDHEN and CDR2 SYDVKM. The CDR3 DNA reads as TGTGCCAGCAGTTCCGGGACAGTCGGCTACACCTTC. Translated, it gives CASSSGTVGYTF.

The V gene is TRBV21-1, the J gene TRBJ2-3; the D call of TRBD1 is as the table states it, not checked on the DNA. TRBV21-1 is reported as a pseudogene. The CDR3 is 8 residues long. CDR3 sequence: CCHDTQYF. CDR3 sequence (DNA): TGTTGTCATGATACGCAGTATTTT.

J is TRBJ1-5 and V is TRBV5-5; 7 nucleotides align to TRBD1. V trimming: 4 bases; J trimming: 0 bases; junction bases outside the gene matches: 7. There are 16 residues in the CDR3. CDR1 and CDR2 (germline): SGHKS, YYEKEE (reference sequence). CDR3 nucleotide sequence: TGTGCCAGCAGCCCGGGACAGAGACCTAGCAATCAGCCCCAGCATTTT. As protein: CASSPGQRPSNQPQHF.

V is TRBV2 and J is TRBJ2-2; 7 bases align to TRBD2. The germline V gene encodes CDR1 SNHLY and CDR2 FYNNEI. With 3 bases clipped from V and 5 bases from J, the junction kept 24 bases outside the gene matches. This CDR3 has 21 residues. CDR3 sequence reads: CASSEMRSLGLRTGGTGELFF. Written as DNA, the CDR3 is TGTGCCAGCAGTGAGATGAGGTCCTTAGGTCTCCGTACGGGGGGAACCGGGGAGCTGTTTTTT.

V gene TRBV19 combines with J gene TRBJ1-2; 11 bases agree with TRBD1. The CDR3 runs 14 residues. CDR1 is LNHDA and CDR2 is SQIVND in the germline V gene (reference sequence). Unmatched junction bases numbered 8, after V lost 9 bases and J lost 5 bases. CDR3 protein: CASSRTGGRYGYTF. The CDR3 nucleotides are TGTGCCAGCTCTCGGACAGGGGGCCGGTATGGCTACACCTTC.

The V call is TRBV7-2, the J call TRBJ2-3; D is possibly TRBD2 (5 bases). V was cut by 1 base and J by 1 base, with 9 bases left in between. Germline V CDR1 and CDR2: SGHTA, FQGNSA. The CDR3 has 15 residues. The CDR3 region has the DNA TGTGCCAGCAGCTTAGACGCGAGGGGCACAGATACGCAGTATTTT. Translation: CASSLDARGTDTQYF.

The count of this clone is one. The chain carries TRBV5-6 and TRBJ2-7, with 7 bases matching TRBD2. This CDR3 has 15 residues. Looked up from germline, CDR1 is SGHDT and CDR2 is YYEEEE. V lost 0 bases to trimming and J lost 3 bases; unmatched junction nucleotides: 6. The CDR3, as DNA: TGTGCCAGCAGCTTGGGGTTATCGGGAGGCTACGAGCAGTACTTC. Residues: CASSLGLSGGYEQYF.

The gene calls are TRBV11-1 and TRBJ1-5; possible D gene TRBD1, 6 bases. The CDR3 length is 15 residues. The V gene's germline CDR1 is SGHAT and CDR2 FQDESV (reference sequence). V gave up 5 bases and J gave up 0 bases, with 11 bases separating them. CDR3 protein: CASSRTGTSNQPQHF. The CDR3 DNA reads as TGTGCCAGCAGCCGAACAGGGACTAGCAATCAGCCCCAGCATTTT.

Note on this clone: Other DNA sequences in this specimen translate into the identical CDR3. The rearrangement uses TRBV5-1 and TRBJ1-5, with D unresolved. Looked up from germline, CDR1 is SGHRS and CDR2 is YFSETQ. The ends were cut back, 4 bases at V and 0 bases at J, with 5 bases in the middle. The CDR3 runs 13 residues. CDR3 nucleotide sequence: TGCGCCAGCAGCCTATATAGCAATCAGCCCCAGCATTTT. Residues: CASSLYSNQPQHF.

The CDR3 DNA is TGTGCCAGCAGCGGGACTAGCGGGAGCCGGGTGCAGTTCTTC. This gives the protein CASSGTSGSRVQFF. This chain uses TRBV7-2 with TRBJ2-1; 14 bases match TRBD2. The CDR3 covers 14 residues. V shed 5 bases and J 12 bases; nucleotides not matched to a gene: 6. Germline-derived CDR1 and CDR2 are SGHTA and FQGNSA.

This chain connects TRBV18 to TRBJ2-2, with D perhaps TRBD2 (6 bases). The CDR3 length is 14 residues. The V end was cut by 3 bases, the J end by 7 bases, with 12 bases between. Germline lookup yields CDR1 KGHSH and CDR2 LQKENI. The CDR3 sequence is CASSPQGGYGELFF. CDR3 DNA sequence: TGTGCCAGCTCACCTCAGGGAGGTTACGGGGAGCTGTTTTTT.

V usage is TRBV19 and J usage is TRBJ1-6, with 10 bases aligning to TRBD1. V trimming: 6 bases; J trimming: 7 bases; junction bases outside the gene matches: 9. Germline lookup yields CDR1 LNHDA and CDR2 SQIVND (reference sequence). This CDR3 is built from 16 residues. The chain's CDR3 is CASRDRGRSGNSPLHF. The CDR3 nucleotides read TGTGCCAGTAGAGACAGGGGGCGTTCGGGGAATTCACCCCTCCACTTT.

The V call is TRBV19, the J call TRBJ1-3, with D perhaps matching TRBD1 (5 bases). The germline gives CDR1 LNHDA, CDR2 SQIVND (reference sequence). The ends were cut back, 6 bases at V and 1 base at J, with 10 bases in the middle. There are 14 residues in the CDR3. CDR3 loop: CASSLGGSGNTIYF. The DNA of the CDR3 is TGTGCCAGTAGCCTCGGGGGGTCTGGAAACACCATATATTTT.

Judged by abundance, this clone is medium-sized. In the same sample, other DNA sequences code for this CDR3. The chain combines TRBV2 with TRBJ2-1, with 8 bases matching TRBD2. The germline V gene encodes CDR1 SNHLY and CDR2 FYNNEI. Trimming cost V 7 bases and J 10 bases; bases outside gene matches: 12. The CDR3 spans 14 residues. The CDR3 here is CASIGAGGGLEQFF. The CDR3 DNA follows: TGTGCCAGCATCGGGGCCGGGGGGGGCTTAGAGCAGTTCTTC.

The chain links TRBV28 to TRBJ1-5, with 10 bases fitting TRBD1. This CDR3 contains 16 residues. Germline V gene sequence: CDR1 MDHEN, CDR2 SYDVKM. V trimming: 6 bases; J trimming: 6 bases; junction bases outside the gene matches: 11. This CDR3 reads CASRPTGTGVSQPQHF. Written as DNA, the CDR3 is TGTGCCAGCAGGCCAACCGGGACAGGGGTGAGTCAGCCCCAGCATTTT.

V and J are TRBV7-2 and TRBJ2-7; the match to TRBD2 covers 8 bases. CDR1 and CDR2 from the germline V gene are SGHTA and FQGNSA. The junction had 13 bases not matched to a gene; V was cut back by 5 bases and J by 1 base. This CDR3 contains 17 residues. Written as DNA, the CDR3 is TGTGCCAGCAGCCTACCCCGTCGGGGGGGAAATTCCTACGAGCAGTACTTC. Translated: CASSLPRRGGNSYEQYF. Using reference TRBV7-2 and TRBJ2-7 for the parts outside the CDR3, the full variable domain is GAGVSQSPSNKVTEKGKDVELRCDPISGHTALYWYRQSLGQGLEFLIYFQGNSAPDKSGLPSDRFSAERTGGSVSTLTIQRTQQEDSAVYLCASSLPRRGGNSYEQYFGPGTRLTVT.

The chain recombines TRBV5-6 with TRBJ1-5, with TRBD1 matching over 9 bases. The germline V gene encodes CDR1 SGHDT and CDR2 YYEEEE. V dropped 3 bases and J dropped 6; count of bases not matched to a gene: 7. The CDR3 runs 15 residues. The CDR3 loop reads CASSYRGTGPQPQHF. The CDR3 DNA is TGTGCCAGCAGCTATCGGGGGACAGGGCCTCAGCCCCAGCATTTT.

This clone was observed many times. This chain connects TRBV28 to TRBJ2-7; 8 bases are shared with TRBD1. Germline CDR1 is MDHEN and CDR2 is SYDVKM. V shed 5 bases and J 3 bases; nucleotides not matched to a gene: 9. This CDR3 comprises 15 residues. This chain's CDR3 is CASSAPAGGLYEQYF. CDR3 bases: TGTGCCAGCAGTGCCCCGGCAGGGGGCCTCTACGAGCAGTACTTC.

This clone occurred once. V usage is TRBV18 and J usage is TRBJ1-1, with 8 nucleotides matching TRBD1. With V trimmed by 8 bases and J by 1 base, 6 bases remained unmatched. CDR3 length equals 14 residues. Germline CDR1 is KGHSH and CDR2 is LQKENI. CDR3: CASARDRSNTEAFF. CDR3 DNA sequence: TGTGCCAGCGCTAGGGACAGGTCGAACACTGAAGCTTTCTTT.

The chain combines TRBV5-6 with TRBJ2-3; 11 nucleotides match TRBD2. V shed 1 base and J 5 bases; nucleotides not matched to a gene: 3. The CDR3 is made up of 15 amino acids. Germline CDR1 and CDR2: SGHDT and YYEEEE. The CDR3 coding sequence is TGTGCCAGCAGCTTGAGGGGACTAGCGGTAGATACGCAGTATTTT. Translation: CASSLRGLAVDTQYF.